The 9 T cell receptor beta chains presented below share a single source sample, sequenced in a study of technical replicates of blood from a handful of donors. TCRdb's copy holds only in-frame clones and misses some; the assay was immunoSEQ multiplex PCR. The profile shows more than 11,000 clones, about 85% of them singletons. The sample consisted of PBMCs. The source is a human donor in good health.

The CDR3 region is CASRVGLAGWNEQFF. Written as DNA, the CDR3 is TGTGCCAGCAGGGTTGGACTAGCGGGATGGAATGAGCAGTTCTTC. The chain couples TRBV2 to TRBJ2-1, with 12 bases fitting TRBD2. The ends lost 6 bases at V and 7 bases at J; junction bases unmatched: 7. Germline CDR1 SNHLY, CDR2 FYNNEI. The CDR3 spans 15 residues.

CDR3: CASSVKPSEDTQYF. As DNA, the CDR3 is TGTGCCAGCAGCGTAAAACCCAGCGAAGATACGCAGTATTTT. The V call is TRBV9, the J call TRBJ2-3; no definite D call. This CDR3 is 14 amino acids long. Trimming pared 1 base from V and 5 bases from J, leaving 11 bases between. Per the germline V gene, CDR1 is SGDLS and CDR2 is YYNGEE.

The chain uses TRBV6-6 and TRBJ1-2; 7 bases match TRBD1. Trimming cost V 4 bases and J 8 bases; bases outside gene matches: 7. The CDR3 has 13 residues. Germline CDR1 MNHNY, CDR2 SVGAGI (reference sequence). This chain's CDR3 is CASSSQGDLGYTF. CDR3 DNA: TGTGCCAGCAGTTCCCAGGGGGACTTAGGCTACACCTTC.

The J gene is TRBJ2-2, the V gene TRBV5-1; TRBD1 aligns across 7 bases. Trimming took 7 bases from V and 3 from J; bases not matched to a gene: 12. The CDR3 covers 16 residues. Germline V gene data show CDR1 as SGHRS and CDR2 as YFSETQ. CDR3 loop: CASGGQATGDTGELFF. The DNA for the CDR3 is TGCGCCAGCGGAGGACAGGCGACAGGAGACACCGGGGAGCTGTTTTTT.

V usage is TRBV6-5 and J usage is TRBJ2-3; 10 bases agree with TRBD2. The J segment lost 7 bases and the V segment lost 0 bases, leaving 4 bases of the junction unmatched. The CDR3 has 15 residues. CDR1 and CDR2 (germline): MNHEY, SVGAGI. The chain's CDR3 is CASSYSTSGTYTQYF. The DNA for the CDR3 is TGTGCCAGCAGTTACTCCACTAGCGGGACGTATACGCAGTATTTT.

This sequence joins TRBV9 and TRBJ2-1; the D is unclear. The CDR3 contains 12 residues. Per the germline V gene, CDR1 is SGDLS and CDR2 is YYNGEE. The ends were cut back, 0 bases at V and 8 bases at J, with 6 bases in the middle. The chain's CDR3 is CASSVGLDEQFF. DNA for the CDR3: TGTGCCAGCAGCGTAGGGCTTGATGAGCAGTTCTTC.

This sequence joins TRBV10-1 and TRBJ2-5; D unclear. Germline V gives CDR1 WNHNN, CDR2 SYGVQD (reference sequence). The CDR3 totals 13 residues. V shed 4 bases and J shed 1 base, with 7 bases lying between them. DNA of the CDR3: TGCGCCAGCAGTGGGGCTATCCAAGAGACCCAGTACTTC. Amino acid sequence: CASSGAIQETQYF.

The chain is built from TRBV6-5 and TRBJ2-3, with D maybe TRBD2 (5 bases). Looked up from germline, CDR1 is MNHEY and CDR2 is SVGAGI. The CDR3 covers 14 residues. Trimming took 7 bases from V and 6 from J, leaving 17 bases between them. The CDR3 loop reads CASNPASSTDTQYF. The CDR3 nucleotides are TGTGCCAGCAACCCGGCTAGCTCGACGGATACGCAGTATTTT.

A few counts support this clone. The genes are TRBV9 and TRBJ1-2, with a tentative D call TRBD1 (6 bases). The CDR3 has 16 amino acids. V was cut by 0 bases and J by 5 bases, with 17 bases left in between. CDR1 is SGDLS and CDR2 is YYNGEE in the germline V gene. CDR3 amino acids: CASSVGGGGQTYGYTF. The CDR3 DNA sequence: TGTGCCAGCAGCGTAGGTGGTGGAGGACAGACATATGGCTACACCTTC.